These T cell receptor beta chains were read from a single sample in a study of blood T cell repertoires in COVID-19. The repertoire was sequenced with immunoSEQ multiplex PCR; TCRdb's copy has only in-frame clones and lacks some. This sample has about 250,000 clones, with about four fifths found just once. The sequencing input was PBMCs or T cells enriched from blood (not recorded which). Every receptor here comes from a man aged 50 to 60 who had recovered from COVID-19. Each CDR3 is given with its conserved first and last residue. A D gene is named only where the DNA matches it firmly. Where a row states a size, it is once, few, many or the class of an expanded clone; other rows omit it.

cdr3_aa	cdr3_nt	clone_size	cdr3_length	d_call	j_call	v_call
CASSLAGVIAVQYF	TGTGCCAGCAGCTTGGCAGGGGTAATCGCGGTTCAGTACTTC	.	14	.	TRBJ2-4	TRBV7-8
CASSQDGTSASYEQYF	TGTGCCAGCAGCCAAGATGGGACTAGCGCTTCCTACGAGCAGTACTTC	.	16	TRBD2	TRBJ2-7	TRBV4-2
CSARRDEQFF	TGCAGTGCTCGCAGGGATGAGCAGTTCTTC	.	10	.	TRBJ2-1	TRBV20-1
CASSLGQGVTTGELFF	TGTGCCAGCAGCCTCGGACAGGGCGTGACCACCGGGGAGCTGTTTTTT	.	16	TRBD1	TRBJ2-2	TRBV11-2
CASSLGQGGSGNTIYF	TGCGCCAGCAGCTTGGGGCAGGGTGGCTCTGGAAACACCATATATTTT	.	16	.	TRBJ1-3	TRBV5-1
CASSLSWGGTEAFF	TGTGCCAGCAGTTTATCGTGGGGAGGCACTGAAGCTTTCTTT	.	14	.	TRBJ1-1	TRBV27
CASRRGLGVYGYTF	TGTGCCAGCAGGCGGGGACTCGGGGTCTATGGCTACACCTTC	few	14	.	TRBJ1-2	TRBV9
CASSVGTDPYEQYF	TGTGCCAGCAGCGTCGGGACAGATCCCTACGAGCAGTACTTC	.	14	TRBD1	TRBJ2-7	TRBV9
CASSHLPGTSVAGELFF	TGTGCCAGCAGCCACCTTCCCGGGACTAGCGTTGCCGGGGAGCTGTTTTTT	.	17	TRBD2	TRBJ2-2	TRBV4-2
CAWSVGGETEAFF	TGTGCCTGGAGTGTAGGGGGGGAAACTGAAGCTTTCTTT	.	13	.	TRBJ1-1	TRBV30
CASSPGDNSPLHF	TGCGCCAGCAGCCCGGGGGATAATTCACCCCTCCACTTT	.	13	.	TRBJ1-6	TRBV5-1
CASSLFQGRIEQYF	TGTGCCAGCAGTTTATTTCAGGGGAGAATCGAGCAGTACTTC	.	14	.	TRBJ2-7	TRBV27
CASSYSRQGRFVGYTF	TGTGCCAGCAGTTACTCGAGACAGGGCCGGTTCGTGGGCTACACCTTC	.	16	TRBD1	TRBJ1-2	TRBV6-5
CASSPGQVMINEKLFF	TGTGCCAGCAGCCCCGGACAGGTGATGATAAATGAAAAACTGTTTTTT	.	16	TRBD1	TRBJ1-4	TRBV7-6
CASSRMGAGYGYTF	TGTGCCAGCAGCCGCATGGGGGCAGGGTATGGCTACACCTTC	.	14	.	TRBJ1-2	TRBV11-2
CASSSGTSGRGEQFF	TGTGCCAGCAGTTCCGGGACTAGCGGCCGGGGTGAGCAGTTCTTC	once	15	TRBD2	TRBJ2-1	TRBV28
CASSSSGTDTQYF	TGTGCCAGCAGTTCTAGCGGCACAGATACGCAGTATTTT	.	13	.	TRBJ2-3	TRBV7-9
CASSYRTRDQPQHF	TGTGCCAGCAGTTACCGGACAAGAGATCAGCCCCAGCATTTT	.	14	.	TRBJ1-5	TRBV6-6
CASSPQGVGEQYF	TGTGCCAGCAGTCCGCAGGGGGTGGGTGAGCAGTACTTC	once	13	TRBD1	TRBJ2-7	TRBV6-6
CASSVGGGPYGYTF	TGTGCCAGCAGCGTAGGGGGAGGCCCCTATGGCTACACCTTC	.	14	.	TRBJ1-2	TRBV9
CAWSVPGAFNYGYTF	TGTGCCTGGAGTGTGCCTGGGGCCTTCAACTATGGCTACACCTTC	.	15	.	TRBJ1-2	TRBV30
CSASRVGGTDTQYF	TGCAGTGCTAGTAGGGTCGGGGGCACAGATACGCAGTATTTT	.	14	.	TRBJ2-3	TRBV20-1
CASSQDLGQETQYF	TGTGCCAGCAGCCAAGATCTCGGGCAAGAGACCCAGTACTTC	.	14	.	TRBJ2-5	TRBV14
CASSSTTGGYEQYF	TGCGCCAGCAGCTCGACCACAGGGGGCTACGAGCAGTACTTC	.	14	TRBD1	TRBJ2-7	TRBV5-1
CASSPGLAGGQYRGEQYF	TGCGCCAGCAGCCCGGGACTAGCGGGAGGCCAATACAGGGGCGAGCAGTACTTC	once	18	TRBD2	TRBJ2-7	TRBV10-1
CASSWTTGNYGYTF	TGTGCCAGCAGCTGGACGACAGGGAACTATGGCTACACCTTC	.	14	TRBD1	TRBJ1-2	TRBV7-2
CASSLSGGITEAFF	TGTGCCAGCAGTTTATCGGGAGGAATCACTGAAGCTTTCTTT	few	14	.	TRBJ1-1	TRBV28
CASSLTTGVGNQPQHF	TGTGCCAGCAGCTTGACCACAGGGGTTGGCAATCAGCCCCAGCATTTT	.	16	TRBD1	TRBJ1-5	TRBV5-8
CAIGGQGATEAFF	TGTGCCATAGGAGGACAGGGGGCCACTGAAGCTTTCTTT	.	13	TRBD1	TRBJ1-1	TRBV10-3